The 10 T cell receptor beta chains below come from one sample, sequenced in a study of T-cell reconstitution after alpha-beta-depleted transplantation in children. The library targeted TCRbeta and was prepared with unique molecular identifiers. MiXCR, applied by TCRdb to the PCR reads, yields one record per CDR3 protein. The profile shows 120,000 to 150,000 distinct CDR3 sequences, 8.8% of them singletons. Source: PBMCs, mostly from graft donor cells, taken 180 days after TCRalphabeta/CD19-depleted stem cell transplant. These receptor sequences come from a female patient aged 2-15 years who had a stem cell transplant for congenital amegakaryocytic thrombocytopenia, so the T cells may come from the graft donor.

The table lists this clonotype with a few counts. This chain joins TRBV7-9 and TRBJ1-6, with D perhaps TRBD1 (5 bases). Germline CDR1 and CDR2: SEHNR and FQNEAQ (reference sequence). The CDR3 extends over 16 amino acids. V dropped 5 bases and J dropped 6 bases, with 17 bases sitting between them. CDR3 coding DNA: TGTGCCAGCAGCCCCATAGGACACCTCTTTAATTCACCCCTCCACTTT. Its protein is CASSPIGHLFNSPLHF.

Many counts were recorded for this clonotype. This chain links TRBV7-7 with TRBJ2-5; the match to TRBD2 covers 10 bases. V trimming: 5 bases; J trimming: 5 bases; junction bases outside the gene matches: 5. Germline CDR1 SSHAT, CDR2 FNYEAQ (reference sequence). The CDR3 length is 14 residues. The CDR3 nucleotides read TGTGCCAGCAGCGAGAGCGGGAGGGGTGAGACCCAGTACTTC. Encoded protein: CASSESGRGETQYF. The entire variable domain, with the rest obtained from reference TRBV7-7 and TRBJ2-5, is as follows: GAGVSQSPRYKVTKRGQDVTLRCDPISSHATLYWYQQALGQGPEFLTYFNYEAQPDKSGLPSDRFSAERPEGSISTLTIQRTEQRDSAMYRCASSESGRGETQYFGPGTRLLVL.

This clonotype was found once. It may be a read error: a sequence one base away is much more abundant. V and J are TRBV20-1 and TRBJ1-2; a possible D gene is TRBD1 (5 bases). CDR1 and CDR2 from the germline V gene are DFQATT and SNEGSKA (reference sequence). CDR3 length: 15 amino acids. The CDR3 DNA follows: TGCAGTGCTAGGCGACCAGGGCCGGCTAACTATGGCGACACCTTC. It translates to CSARRPGPANYGDTF.

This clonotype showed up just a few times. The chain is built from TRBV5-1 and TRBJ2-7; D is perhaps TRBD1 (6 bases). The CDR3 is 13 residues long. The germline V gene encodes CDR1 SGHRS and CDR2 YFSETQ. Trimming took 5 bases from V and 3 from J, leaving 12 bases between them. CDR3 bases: TGCGCCAGCAGATGGACAGACAACTACGAGCAGTACTTC. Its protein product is CASRWTDNYEQYF.

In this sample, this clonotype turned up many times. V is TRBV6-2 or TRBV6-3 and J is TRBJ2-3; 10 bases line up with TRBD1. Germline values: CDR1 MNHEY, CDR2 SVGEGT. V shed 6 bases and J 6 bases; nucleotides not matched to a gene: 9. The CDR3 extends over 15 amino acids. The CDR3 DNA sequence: TGTGCCAGCAGACCCACCGGGACAGGGGTGGATACGCAGTATTTT. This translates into CASRPTGTGVDTQYF.

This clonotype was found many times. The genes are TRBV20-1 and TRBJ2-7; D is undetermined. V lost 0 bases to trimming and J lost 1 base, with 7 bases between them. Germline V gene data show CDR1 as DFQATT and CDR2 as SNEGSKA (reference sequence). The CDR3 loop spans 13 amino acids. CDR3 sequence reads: CSARDGTSYEQYF. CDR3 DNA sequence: TGCAGTGCTAGAGATGGAACTTCCTACGAGCAGTACTTC.

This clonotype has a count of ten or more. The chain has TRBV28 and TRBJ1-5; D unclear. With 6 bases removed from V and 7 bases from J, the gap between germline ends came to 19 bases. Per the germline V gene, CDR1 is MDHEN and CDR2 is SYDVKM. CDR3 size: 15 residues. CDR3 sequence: CASRRDPKAGQPQHF. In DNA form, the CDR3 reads TGTGCCAGCAGAAGGGATCCCAAGGCGGGACAGCCCCAGCATTTT.

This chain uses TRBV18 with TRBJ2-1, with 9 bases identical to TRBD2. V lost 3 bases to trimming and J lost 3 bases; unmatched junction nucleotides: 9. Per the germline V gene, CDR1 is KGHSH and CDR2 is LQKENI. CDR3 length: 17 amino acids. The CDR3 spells CASSPPGLAGNYNEQFF. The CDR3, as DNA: TGTGCCAGCTCACCCCCGGGACTAGCAGGCAACTACAATGAGCAGTTCTTC.

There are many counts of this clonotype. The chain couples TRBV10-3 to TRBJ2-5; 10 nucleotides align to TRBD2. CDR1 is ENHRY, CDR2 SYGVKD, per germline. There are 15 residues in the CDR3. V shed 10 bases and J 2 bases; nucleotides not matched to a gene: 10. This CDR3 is CATRPASGSQETQYF. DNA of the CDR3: TGTGCCACCAGGCCCGCTAGCGGGAGTCAAGAGACCCAGTACTTC.

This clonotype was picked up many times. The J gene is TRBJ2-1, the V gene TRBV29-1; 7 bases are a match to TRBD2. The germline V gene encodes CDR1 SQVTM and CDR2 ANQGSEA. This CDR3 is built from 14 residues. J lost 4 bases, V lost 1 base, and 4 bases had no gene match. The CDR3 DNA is TGCAGCGTTGAAGGGACTAGTTCGTACAATGAGCAGTTCTTC. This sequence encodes CSVEGTSSYNEQFF.